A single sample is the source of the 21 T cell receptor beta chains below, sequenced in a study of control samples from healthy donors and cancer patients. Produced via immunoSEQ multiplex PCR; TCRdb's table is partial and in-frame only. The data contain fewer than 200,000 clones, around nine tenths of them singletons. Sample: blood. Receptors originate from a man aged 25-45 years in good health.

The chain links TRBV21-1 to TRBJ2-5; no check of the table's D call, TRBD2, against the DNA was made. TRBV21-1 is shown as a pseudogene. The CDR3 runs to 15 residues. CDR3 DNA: TGTGCCAGCAGCGAAAGGCGACCTAGCGGGTATACCCAGTACTTC. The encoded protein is CASSERRPSGYTQYF.

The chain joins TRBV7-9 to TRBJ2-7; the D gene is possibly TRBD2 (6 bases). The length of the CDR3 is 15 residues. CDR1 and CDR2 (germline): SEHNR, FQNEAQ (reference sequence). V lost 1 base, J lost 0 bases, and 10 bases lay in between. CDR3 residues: CASSLGISGSYEQYF. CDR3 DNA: TGTGCCAGCAGCTTAGGTATTAGCGGCTCCTACGAGCAGTACTTC.

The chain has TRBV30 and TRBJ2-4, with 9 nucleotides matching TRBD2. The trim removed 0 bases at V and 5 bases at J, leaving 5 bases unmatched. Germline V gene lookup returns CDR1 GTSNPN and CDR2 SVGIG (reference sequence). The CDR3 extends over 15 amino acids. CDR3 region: CAWSVQERGENIQYF. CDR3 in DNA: TGTGCCTGGAGTGTACAGGAGCGGGGGGAAAACATTCAGTACTTC.

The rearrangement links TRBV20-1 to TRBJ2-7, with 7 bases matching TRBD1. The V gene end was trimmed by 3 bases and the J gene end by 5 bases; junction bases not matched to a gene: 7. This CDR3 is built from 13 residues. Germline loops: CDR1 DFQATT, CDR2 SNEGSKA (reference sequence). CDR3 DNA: TGCAGTGCTAGTGGCAGGGGGTCCCACGAGCAGTACTTC. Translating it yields CSASGRGSHEQYF.

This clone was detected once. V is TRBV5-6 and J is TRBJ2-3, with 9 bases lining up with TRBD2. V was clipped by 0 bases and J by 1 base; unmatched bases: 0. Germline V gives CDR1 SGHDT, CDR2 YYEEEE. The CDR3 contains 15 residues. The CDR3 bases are TGTGCCAGCAGCTTGGGACTAGCGGGCACAGATACGCAGTATTTT. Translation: CASSLGLAGTDTQYF.

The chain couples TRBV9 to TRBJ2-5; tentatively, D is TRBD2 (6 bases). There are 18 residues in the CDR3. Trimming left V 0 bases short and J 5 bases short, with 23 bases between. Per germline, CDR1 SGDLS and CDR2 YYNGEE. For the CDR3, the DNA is TGTGCCAGCAGCGTAGAGGGAGGCGGCAGTCGGTTTTTTGAGACCCAGTACTTC. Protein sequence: CASSVEGGGSRFFETQYF.

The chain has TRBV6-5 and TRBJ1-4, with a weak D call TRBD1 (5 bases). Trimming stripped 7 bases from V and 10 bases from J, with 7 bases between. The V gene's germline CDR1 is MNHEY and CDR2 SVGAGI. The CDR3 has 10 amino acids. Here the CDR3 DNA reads TGTGCCAGCACAGGGTCAAAACTGTTTTTT. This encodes CASTGSKLFF.

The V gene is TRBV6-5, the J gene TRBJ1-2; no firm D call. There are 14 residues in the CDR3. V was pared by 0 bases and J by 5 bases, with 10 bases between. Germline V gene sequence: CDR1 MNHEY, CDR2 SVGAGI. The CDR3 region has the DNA TGTGCCAGCAGTTACTCGACGGAGAAATATGGCTACACCTTC. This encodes CASSYSTEKYGYTF.

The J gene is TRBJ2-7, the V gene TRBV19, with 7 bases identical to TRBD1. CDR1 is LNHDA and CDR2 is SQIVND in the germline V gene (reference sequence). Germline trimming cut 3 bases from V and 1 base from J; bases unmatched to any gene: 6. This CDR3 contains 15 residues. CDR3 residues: CASSIPPGQSYEQYF. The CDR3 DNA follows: TGTGCCAGTAGTATCCCCCCGGGACAGTCCTACGAGCAGTACTTC.

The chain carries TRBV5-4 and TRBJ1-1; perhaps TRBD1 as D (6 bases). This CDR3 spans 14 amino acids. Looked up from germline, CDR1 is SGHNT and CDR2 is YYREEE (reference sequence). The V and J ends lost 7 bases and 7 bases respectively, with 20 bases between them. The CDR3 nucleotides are TGTGCCAGCCAACCCGCGGGGGGGGCAAATGAAGCTTTCTTT. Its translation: CASQPAGGANEAFF.

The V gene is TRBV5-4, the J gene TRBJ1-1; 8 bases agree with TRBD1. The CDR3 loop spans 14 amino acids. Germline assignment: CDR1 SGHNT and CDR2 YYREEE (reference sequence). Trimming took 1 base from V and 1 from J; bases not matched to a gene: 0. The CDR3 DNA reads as TGTGCCAGCAGCTTGACAGGGGGGAACACTGAAGCTTTCTTT. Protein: CASSLTGGNTEAFF.

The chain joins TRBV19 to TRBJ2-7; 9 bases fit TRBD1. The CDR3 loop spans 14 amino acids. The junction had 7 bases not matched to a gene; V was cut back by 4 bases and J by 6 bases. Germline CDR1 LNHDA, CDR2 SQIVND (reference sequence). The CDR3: CASSTGQGMLEQYF. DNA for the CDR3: TGTGCCAGTAGTACGGGACAGGGTATGCTCGAGCAGTACTTC.

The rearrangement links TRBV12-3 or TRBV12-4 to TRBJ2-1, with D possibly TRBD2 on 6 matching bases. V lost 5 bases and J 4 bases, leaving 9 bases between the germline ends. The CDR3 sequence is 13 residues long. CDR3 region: CASSLGTYNEQFF. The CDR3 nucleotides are TGTGCCAGCAGTCTGGGGACTTACAATGAGCAGTTCTTC.

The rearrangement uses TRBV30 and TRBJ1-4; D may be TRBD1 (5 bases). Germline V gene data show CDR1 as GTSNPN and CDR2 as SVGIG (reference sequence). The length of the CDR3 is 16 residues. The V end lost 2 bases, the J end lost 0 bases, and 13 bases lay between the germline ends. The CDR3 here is CAWSLLRGTTNEKLFF. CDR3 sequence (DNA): TGTGCCTGGAGTCTCTTACGGGGGACAACTAATGAAAAACTGTTTTTT. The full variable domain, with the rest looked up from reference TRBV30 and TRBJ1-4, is SQTIHQWPATLVQPVGSPLSLECTVEGTSNPNLYWYRQAAGRGLQLLFYSVGIGQISSEVPQNLSASRPQDRQFILSSKKLLLSDSGFYLCAWSLLRGTTNEKLFFGSGTQLSVL.

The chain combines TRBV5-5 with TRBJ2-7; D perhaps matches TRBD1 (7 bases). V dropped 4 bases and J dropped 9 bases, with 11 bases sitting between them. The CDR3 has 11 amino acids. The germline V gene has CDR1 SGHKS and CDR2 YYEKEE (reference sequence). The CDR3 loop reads CASSLQGGQYF. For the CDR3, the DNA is TGTGCCAGCAGCCTCCAGGGGGGGCAGTACTTC.

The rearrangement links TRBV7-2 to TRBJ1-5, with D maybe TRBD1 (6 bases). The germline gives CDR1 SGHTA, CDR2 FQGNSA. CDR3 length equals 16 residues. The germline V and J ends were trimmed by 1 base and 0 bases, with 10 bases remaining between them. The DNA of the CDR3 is TGTGCCAGCAGCTTAGTGACAGGCTTTAGCAATCAGCCCCAGCATTTT. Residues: CASSLVTGFSNQPQHF.

CDR3 in amino acids: CASSPGGSYNYGYTF. The CDR3 DNA reads TGTGCCAGCTCACCAGGGGGTAGCTATAACTATGGCTACACCTTC. The J gene is TRBJ1-2, the V gene TRBV18, with D perhaps TRBD1 (5 bases). The CDR3 extends over 15 amino acids. Germline V gene lookup returns CDR1 KGHSH and CDR2 LQKENI. The germline V and J ends were trimmed by 2 bases and 1 base, with 11 bases remaining between them.

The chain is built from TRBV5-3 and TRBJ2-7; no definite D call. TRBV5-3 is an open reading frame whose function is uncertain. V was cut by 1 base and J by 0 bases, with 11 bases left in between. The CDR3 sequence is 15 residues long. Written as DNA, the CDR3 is TGTGCCAGAAGCTTGCCCCACAAGAGCTCCTACGAGCAGTACTTC. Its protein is CARSLPHKSSYEQYF.

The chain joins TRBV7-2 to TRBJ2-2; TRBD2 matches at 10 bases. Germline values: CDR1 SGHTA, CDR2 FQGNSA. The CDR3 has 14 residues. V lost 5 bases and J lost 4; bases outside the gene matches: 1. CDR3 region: CASSRTSGTGELFF. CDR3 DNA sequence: TGTGCCAGCAGCCGGACTAGCGGCACCGGGGAGCTGTTTTTT.

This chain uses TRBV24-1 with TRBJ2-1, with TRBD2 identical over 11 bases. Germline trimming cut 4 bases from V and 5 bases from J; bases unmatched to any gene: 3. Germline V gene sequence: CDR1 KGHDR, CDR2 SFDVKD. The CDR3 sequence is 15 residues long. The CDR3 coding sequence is TGTGCCACCAGTGACCCGGGACTAGCGGACAATGAGCAGTTCTTC. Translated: CATSDPGLADNEQFF.

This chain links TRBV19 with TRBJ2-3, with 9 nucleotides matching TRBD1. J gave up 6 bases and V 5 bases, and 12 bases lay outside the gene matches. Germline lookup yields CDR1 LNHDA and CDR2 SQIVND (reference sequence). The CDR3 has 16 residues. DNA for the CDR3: TGTGCCAGTAGTGCCCGACCGGGACAGGGAGGGGATACGCAGTATTTT. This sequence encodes CASSARPGQGGDTQYF.